This TCR beta chain was retrieved from a study of blood T cell repertoires in COVID-19. Looked up from germline, CDR1 is SGHRS and CDR2 is YFSETQ. After removal of 0 bases from V and 5 bases from J, the junction contained 5 bases not matched to a gene. The CDR3 has 15 amino acids. Only in-frame clones appear in the TCRdb table, and some are missing; sequencing was by immunoSEQ multiplex PCR. The sample lists about 190,000 clones, 75% to 90% occurring once. The table lists this clone with a count of one. Sequencing used peripheral blood. This receptor was taken from a man between 40 and 49 years old with acute or convalescent COVID-19. The gene calls are TRBV5-1 and TRBJ1-1; 9 bases are shared with TRBD1. Here the CDR3 DNA reads TGCGCCAGCAGCTTGGCCATCGGGACAGGGACTGAAGCTTTCTTT. This codes for CASSLAIGTGTEAFF.